This T cell receptor beta chain came from a study of CD8 T cells in ankylosing spondylitis. Findings and caveats of the study: What seemed typical of ankylosing spondylitis blood was a TCR beta motif built from roughly eight highly homologous variants.

TCRdb re-called the 5' RACE reads with MiXCR, one entry per CDR3 protein. This sample has roughly 450,000 distinct CDR3 sequences; roughly a quarter occur once, and the top ten carry roughly 1%. The germline V gene has CDR1 MNHEY and CDR2 SMNVEV (reference sequence). This CDR3 spans 16 amino acids. The ends were cut back, 6 bases at V and 2 bases at J, with 20 bases in the middle. Note on this clonotype: As yet, its antigen is unknown.

The chain recombines TRBV27 with TRBJ2-7, with D maybe TRBD2 (5 bases). The sequencing input was blood, either unsorted or a sorted T cell fraction (not recorded which). The source is a male donor with ankylosing spondylitis. The DNA of the CDR3 is TGTGCCAGCAGAGGACTTAGGACCGAGCGAGCCTACGAGCAGTACTTC. Translated, it gives CASRGLRTERAYEQYF.